This T cell receptor beta chain was sequenced in a study of identical twins. Study results and limitations: Models predicted less out-of-frame TCR alpha sharing in monozygotic twins than was found. In zero-insertion analyses, partial confounding could arise from invariant MAIT and iNKT cells.

With respect to this clonotype: Its antigen is not identified.

All of the donors were Caucasians in good health. The germline V gene has CDR1 KGHDR and CDR2 SFDVKD. The CDR3 consists of 17 residues. Trimming took 3 bases from V and 4 from J; bases not matched to a gene: 6. TCRdb reanalysed the 5' RACE reads using MiXCR and keeps one entry per CDR3 protein. The repertoire holds about 550,000 distinct CDR3 sequences, with 20% to 25% as singletons. The same data also went into a second study, on yellow fever vaccine responses in identical twins.

The receptor's source is a woman younger than 35 in good health. Sequencing was carried out using CD4+ T cells sorted from blood. This chain links TRBV24-1 with TRBJ2-5, with 14 bases aligning to TRBD2. The CDR3 nucleotides read TGTGCCACCAGTGATACGGGACTAGCGGGGGCAGGAGAGACCCAGTACTTC. It encodes CATSDTGLAGAGETQYF.